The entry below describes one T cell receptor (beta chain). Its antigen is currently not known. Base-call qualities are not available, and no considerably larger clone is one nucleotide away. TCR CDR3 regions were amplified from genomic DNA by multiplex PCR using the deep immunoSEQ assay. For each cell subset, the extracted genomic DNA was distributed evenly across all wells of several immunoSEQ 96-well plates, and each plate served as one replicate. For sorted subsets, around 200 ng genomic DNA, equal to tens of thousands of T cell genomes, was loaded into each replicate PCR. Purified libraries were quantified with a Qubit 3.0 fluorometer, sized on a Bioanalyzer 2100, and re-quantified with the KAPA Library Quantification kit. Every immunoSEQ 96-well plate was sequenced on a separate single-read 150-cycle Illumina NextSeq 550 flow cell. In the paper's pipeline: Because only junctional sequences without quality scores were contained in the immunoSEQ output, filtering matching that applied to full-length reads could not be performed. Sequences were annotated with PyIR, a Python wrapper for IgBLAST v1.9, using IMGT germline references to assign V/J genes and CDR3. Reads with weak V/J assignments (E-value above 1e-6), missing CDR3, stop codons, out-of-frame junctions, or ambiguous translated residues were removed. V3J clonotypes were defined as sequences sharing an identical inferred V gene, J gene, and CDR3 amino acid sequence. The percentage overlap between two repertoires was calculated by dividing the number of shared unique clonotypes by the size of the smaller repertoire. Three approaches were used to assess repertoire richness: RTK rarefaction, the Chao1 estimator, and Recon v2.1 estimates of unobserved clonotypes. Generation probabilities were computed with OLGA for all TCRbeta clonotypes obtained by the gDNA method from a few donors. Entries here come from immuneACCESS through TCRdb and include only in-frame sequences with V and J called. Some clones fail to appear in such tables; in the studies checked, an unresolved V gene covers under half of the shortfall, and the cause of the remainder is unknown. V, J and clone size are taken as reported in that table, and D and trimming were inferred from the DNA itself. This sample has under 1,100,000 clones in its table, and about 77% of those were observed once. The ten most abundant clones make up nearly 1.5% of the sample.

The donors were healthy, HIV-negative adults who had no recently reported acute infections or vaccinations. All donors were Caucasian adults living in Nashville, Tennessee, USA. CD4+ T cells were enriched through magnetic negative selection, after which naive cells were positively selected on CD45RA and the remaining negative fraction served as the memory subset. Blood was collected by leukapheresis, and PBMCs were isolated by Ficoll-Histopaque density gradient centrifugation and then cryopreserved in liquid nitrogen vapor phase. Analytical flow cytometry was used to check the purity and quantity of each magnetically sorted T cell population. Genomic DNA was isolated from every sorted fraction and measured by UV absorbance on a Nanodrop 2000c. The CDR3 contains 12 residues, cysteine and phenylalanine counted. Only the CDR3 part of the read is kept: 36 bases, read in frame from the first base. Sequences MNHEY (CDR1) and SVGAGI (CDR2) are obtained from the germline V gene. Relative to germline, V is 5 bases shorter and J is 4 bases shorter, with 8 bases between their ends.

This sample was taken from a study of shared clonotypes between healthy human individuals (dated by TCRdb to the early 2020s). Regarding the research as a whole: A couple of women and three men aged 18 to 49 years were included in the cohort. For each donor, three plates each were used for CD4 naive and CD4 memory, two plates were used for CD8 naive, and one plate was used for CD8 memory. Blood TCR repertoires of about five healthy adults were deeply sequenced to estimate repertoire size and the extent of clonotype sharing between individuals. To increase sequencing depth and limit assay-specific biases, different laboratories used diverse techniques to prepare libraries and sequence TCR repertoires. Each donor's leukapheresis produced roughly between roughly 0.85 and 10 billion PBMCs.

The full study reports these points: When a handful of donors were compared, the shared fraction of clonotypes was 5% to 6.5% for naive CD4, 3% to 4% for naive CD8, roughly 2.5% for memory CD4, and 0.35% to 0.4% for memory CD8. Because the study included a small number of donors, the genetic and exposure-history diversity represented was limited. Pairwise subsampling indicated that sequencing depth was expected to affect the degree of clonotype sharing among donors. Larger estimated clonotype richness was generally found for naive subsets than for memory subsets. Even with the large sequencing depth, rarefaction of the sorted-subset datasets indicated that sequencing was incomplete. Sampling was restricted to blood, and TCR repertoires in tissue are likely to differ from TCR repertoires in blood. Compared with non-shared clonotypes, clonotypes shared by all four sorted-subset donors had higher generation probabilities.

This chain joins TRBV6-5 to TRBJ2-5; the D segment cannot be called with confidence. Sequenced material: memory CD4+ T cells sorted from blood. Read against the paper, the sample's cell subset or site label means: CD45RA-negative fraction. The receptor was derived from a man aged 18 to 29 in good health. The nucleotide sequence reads TGTGCCAGCAGTGGGGTAGGAGAGACCCAGTACTTC. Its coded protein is CASSGVGETQYF.